One sample yielded the 30 T cell receptor beta chains listed below, sequenced in a study of metastatic and nonmetastatic thyroid tumors. With MiXCR, TCRdb called clones anew from the PCR reads. The sample carries around 53,000 clones, 20% recorded once. Every patient was untreated before thyroid surgery. Sequencing used blood. These receptors came from a female donor with papillary thyroid cancer or a benign thyroid nodule (not recorded which). Some clones in this sample may be carry-over from other donors' samples.

This clone was counted many times. This same CDR3 is encoded by further DNA sequences in the sample. V and J are TRBV5-1 and TRBJ2-7; 8 bases fit TRBD2. With 4 bases clipped from V and 6 bases from J, the junction kept 9 bases outside the gene matches. The germline V gene encodes CDR1 SGHRS and CDR2 YFSETQ. CDR3 length: 14 amino acids. DNA for the CDR3: TGCGCCAGCAGCCTCTTTAGCGGGAACTCCGAGCAGTACTTC. It translates to CASSLFSGNSEQYF.

Many counts were recorded for this clone. This chain joins TRBV5-1 and TRBJ2-3; 9 bases match TRBD2. The CDR3 consists of 15 residues. Germline CDR1 SGHRS, CDR2 YFSETQ. J was trimmed by 1 base and V by 4 bases; bases with no gene match: 4. The CDR3 region is CASSRRTSGTDTQYF. The CDR3 DNA sequence: TGCGCCAGCAGCAGGCGGACTAGCGGCACAGATACGCAGTATTTT.

This clone showed up many times. The CDR3 coding sequence is TGTGCCACCAGCAGAGGCAATCAGCCCCAGCATTTT. This codes for CATSRGNQPQHF. The chain links TRBV15 to TRBJ1-5; D is unclear. Germline CDR1 and CDR2: LNHNV and YYDKDF (reference sequence). The CDR3 contains 12 residues. V was shortened by 1 base and J by 2 bases, with 0 bases between the two germline ends.

For this clone: This could be a read error, since a much larger clone is one nucleotide away. Other DNA sequences from this sample encode an identical CDR3 as well. The chain links TRBV10-3 to TRBJ2-5; D is ambiguous. Germline V gene sequence: CDR1 ENHRY, CDR2 SYGVKD. Deletions cut 0 bases from V and 5 bases from J, with 4 bases between. This CDR3 spans 12 amino acids. The chain's CDR3 is CAISESGETQYF. DNA for the CDR3: TGTGCCATCAGTGAGTCCGGGGAGACCCAGTACTTC.

This clone has a count of ten or more. The rearrangement links TRBV4-2 to TRBJ1-5, with a possible D match to TRBD1 (6 bases). This CDR3 is built from 17 residues. Trimming cost V 1 base and J 2 bases, with 15 bases left between them. Germline values: CDR1 LGHNA, CDR2 YNFKEQ. The CDR3 reads CASSQVDLGGGNQPQHF. In DNA form, the CDR3 reads TGTGCCAGCAGCCAAGTCGATCTTGGGGGCGGCAATCAGCCCCAGCATTTT.

This clone was seen repeatedly, ten times or more. A much larger clonotype is one base distant, so this may be a read error. The identical CDR3 is also encoded by other nucleotide sequences in the sample. This sequence joins TRBV6-2 or TRBV6-3 and TRBJ1-3, with a possible D match to TRBD1 (5 bases). Trimming took off 2 bases at V and 3 bases at J, with 11 bases between the two ends. The CDR3 contains 15 residues. In germline, CDR1 is MNHEY, CDR2 SVGEGT. The CDR3: CASSYGGSRGNTIYF. Written as DNA, the CDR3 is TGTGCCAGCAGTTACGGGGGATCCCGTGGAAACACCATATATTTT.

As concerns this clone: At one end, the junction sequence differs from germline, possibly due to a read error. The chain combines TRBV28 with TRBJ1-1; 9 bases map to TRBD1. Germline V lookup: CDR1 MDHEN, CDR2 SYDVKM. The CDR3 has 15 amino acids. The CDR3 reads CASRGSGTGYTEAFF. In DNA form, the CDR3 reads TGTGCCAGCAGGGGGAGCGGGACAGGGTACACCGAAGCTTTCTTT.

This clone showed up many times. The chain recombines TRBV18 with TRBJ2-3, with 8 bases that match TRBD1. Germline values: CDR1 KGHSH, CDR2 LQKENI. The CDR3 length is 14 residues. With 3 bases clipped from V and 3 bases from J, the junction kept 2 bases outside the gene matches. The CDR3 region is CASSPTGATDTQYF. The CDR3 DNA reads TGTGCCAGCTCACCGACAGGGGCAACAGATACGCAGTATTTT.

This clone came up many times. The J gene is TRBJ2-7, the V gene TRBV7-2, with 10 positions matching TRBD2. The V segment lost 0 bases and the J segment 6 bases; nucleotides outside the gene matches: 17. The V gene's germline CDR1 is SGHTA and CDR2 FQGNSA. The CDR3 is made up of 19 amino acids. CDR3: CASSLAPHFAASGSSEQYF. DNA of the CDR3: TGTGCCAGCAGCTTAGCGCCTCATTTTGCGGCTAGCGGGAGTAGCGAGCAGTACTTC.

This clone was seen a few times. A much bigger clone sits one base away, suggesting this may be a read error. The same CDR3 also results from other DNA sequences found in this sample. This sequence joins TRBV24-1 and TRBJ2-1; 13 bases are shared with TRBD2. The length of the CDR3 is 14 residues. The germline CDR1 and CDR2 sequences are KGHDR and SFDVKD. Trimming at V came to 10 bases and at J to 7 bases, leaving 6 bases not matched to a gene. The CDR3 loop reads CATRTSGSGNEQFF. The DNA for the CDR3 is TGTGCCACGAGGACTAGCGGGAGTGGTAATGAGCAGTTCTTC.

This clone was observed many times. The V and J genes are TRBV6-6 and TRBJ1-2; D remains unclear. Germline V lookup: CDR1 MNHNY, CDR2 SVGAGI (reference sequence). This CDR3 region has 15 residues. Between the trimmed V and J ends, which lost 0 bases and 0 bases, there was a span of 8 bases. The CDR3 sequence: CASSYSMGTNYGYTF. CDR3 nucleotide sequence: TGTGCCAGCAGTTACTCGATGGGGACTAACTATGGCTACACCTTC.

This clone was detected ten times or more. This chain connects TRBV5-1 to TRBJ2-7; 12 positions agree with TRBD2. The CDR3 totals 15 residues. Germline V lookup: CDR1 SGHRS, CDR2 YFSETQ. V shed 5 bases and J 2 bases; nucleotides not matched to a gene: 5. The CDR3 protein is CASRLLAGGPYEQYF. As DNA, the CDR3 is TGCGCCAGCAGATTACTAGCGGGAGGACCCTACGAGCAGTACTTC.

This clone was observed many times. The V gene is TRBV11-1, the J gene TRBJ1-5, with D uncertain. V gave up 2 bases and J gave up 0 bases, with 11 bases separating them. The CDR3 runs to 16 residues. The germline gives CDR1 SGHAT, CDR2 FQDESV (reference sequence). The CDR3 sequence is CASSLTTRYSNQPQHF. The CDR3 nucleotides read TGTGCCAGCAGCTTAACCACCCGATATAGCAATCAGCCCCAGCATTTT.

This clone was picked up many times. This rearrangement joins TRBV28 to TRBJ1-1, with 8 nucleotides matching TRBD1. The CDR3 extends over 14 amino acids. Germline V gene sequence: CDR1 MDHEN, CDR2 SYDVKM. The ends lost 5 bases at V and 4 bases at J; junction bases unmatched: 6. The CDR3 is CASSPTGGGTEAFF. For the CDR3, the DNA is TGTGCCAGCAGTCCCACAGGGGGGGGCACTGAAGCTTTCTTT.

Comments on this clone: This sample includes further DNA sequences coding for the same CDR3. The CDR3 is CSARETLRGREQYF. The CDR3 coding sequence is TGCAGTGCTAGAGAAACTCTTCGGGGTCGAGAGCAGTACTTC. The chain links TRBV20-1 to TRBJ2-7; a possible D gene is TRBD2 (5 bases). Trimming removed 0 bases from V and 7 bases from J, with 16 bases in between. The CDR3 runs 14 residues. Germline CDR1 DFQATT, CDR2 SNEGSKA (reference sequence).

This clone was observed many times. V usage is TRBV30 and J usage is TRBJ2-6; D unresolved. The CDR3 sequence is 13 residues long. The V gene lost 4 bases and the J gene lost 1 base, with 5 bases spanning the gap. Germline V CDR1 and CDR2: GTSNPN, SVGIG (reference sequence). Here the CDR3 DNA reads TGTGCCTGGACCTGGTCTGGGGCCAACGTCCTGACTTTC. Amino acids: CAWTWSGANVLTF.

This clone has a count of ten or more. V is TRBV5-1 and J is TRBJ2-6; D is possibly TRBD1 (6 bases). Germline-derived CDR1 and CDR2 are SGHRS and YFSETQ. V was cut by 3 bases and J by 0 bases, with 16 bases left in between. The CDR3 loop spans 18 amino acids. The DNA of the CDR3 is TGCGCCAGCAGCTCGCTCAGAGGGGGAAGCTCTGGGGCCAACGTCCTGACTTTC. Translating it yields CASSSLRGGSSGANVLTF.

There are many counts of this clone. The chain links TRBV10-1 to TRBJ2-1; TRBD2 matches 8 bases. Germline CDR1 and CDR2: WNHNN and SYGVQD (reference sequence). The CDR3 contains 21 residues. V dropped 5 bases and J dropped 1; count of bases not matched to a gene: 22. DNA for the CDR3: TGCGCCAGCAGTCCCCTCCCGTCGGGAGGGATTGATTACCCTTCCTACAATGAGCAGTTCTTC. It specifies CASSPLPSGGIDYPSYNEQFF.

Turning to this clone: A much larger clone differs from this one at a single base, so this may be a read error. The same CDR3 is also encoded by other DNA sequences in this sample. As DNA, the CDR3 is TGTGCCACCAGCAGGGACAGGGGGCGCTCAGATACGCAGTATTTT. This sequence encodes CATSRDRGRSDTQYF. The chain recombines TRBV24-1 with TRBJ2-3, with 12 bases fitting TRBD1. The ends lost 7 bases at V and 4 bases at J; junction bases unmatched: 5. Germline CDR1 reads KGHDR; CDR2 reads SFDVKD. The CDR3 is 15 amino acids.

This clone appeared many times. The rearrangement joins TRBV2 to TRBJ2-5; no clear D gene. V was trimmed by 6 bases and J by 2 bases, leaving 4 bases between them. Per the germline V gene, CDR1 is SNHLY and CDR2 is FYNNEI. The CDR3 extends over 11 amino acids. Here the CDR3 reads CASRRQETQYF. The DNA for the CDR3 is TGTGCCAGCAGGAGGCAAGAGACCCAGTACTTC.

Concerning this clone: Sequence at one end of the junction differs from germline and may be a read error. The chain has TRBV28 and TRBJ1-1; 7 bases match TRBD1. Germline CDR1 reads MDHEN; CDR2 reads SYDVKM. The CDR3 sequence is 13 residues long. CDR3 residues: CASIWGQLAESFF. The CDR3 DNA sequence: TGTGCCAGCATTTGGGGACAGCTGGCTGAATCTTTCTTT.

This clone came up many times. The chain is built from TRBV5-1 and TRBJ1-1, with 8 bases matching TRBD1. Germline loops: CDR1 SGHRS, CDR2 YFSETQ. Trimming cost V 1 base and J 1 base; bases outside gene matches: 6. This CDR3 contains 16 residues. Here the CDR3 reads CASSLLTGASNTEAFF. DNA of the CDR3: TGCGCCAGCAGCTTGTTGACAGGGGCGTCGAACACTGAAGCTTTCTTT.

This clone was counted only a few times. The junction departs from germline at one end; a sequencing error may be responsible. Other DNA sequences within the sample encode an identical CDR3. The V call is TRBV27, the J call TRBJ2-2; TRBD1 agrees at 10 bases. The germline gives CDR1 MNHEY, CDR2 SMNVEV (reference sequence). CDR3 length: 15 residues. The CDR3 sequence is CASSLPGQGSGELFF. The DNA for the CDR3 is TGTGCCAGCAGTCTACCGGGACAGGGGTCCGGTGAGCTGTTTTTT.

A remark on this clone: A much larger clone sits a single nucleotide away, making a read error possible. The chain is built from TRBV9 and TRBJ2-5, with D tentatively TRBD2 (6 bases). The CDR3 is 13 amino acids. CDR1 is SGDLS, CDR2 YYNGEE, per germline. The CDR3 region is CATSVAGRETQYF. The CDR3 coding sequence is TGTGCCACCAGCGTAGCAGGGAGGGAGACCCAGTACTTC. Combining the CDR3 with reference TRBV9 and TRBJ2-5 gives the whole variable domain DSGVTQTPKHLITATGQRVTLRCSPRSGDLSVYWYQQSLDQGLQFLIQYYNGEERAKGNILERFSAQQFPDLHSELNLSSLELGDSALYFCATSVAGRETQYFGPGTRLLVL.

The sample holds a few counts of this clone. Sequence at one end of the junction differs from germline and may be a read error. The chain joins TRBV3-1 to TRBJ2-4; D is perhaps TRBD2 (5 bases). The CDR3 contains 14 residues. Germline V gene sequence: CDR1 LGHDT, CDR2 YNNKEL (reference sequence). The CDR3 is CASGISASGNIRYF. The CDR3 nucleotides read TGTGCCAGCGGCATTTCAGCGTCGGGGAACATTCGGTACTTC.

In regard to this clone: The junction and the germline gene differ at one end; a read error may be behind it. The rearrangement joins TRBV20-1 to TRBJ1-5; no definite D call. Germline V gene data show CDR1 as DFQATT and CDR2 as SNEGSKA (reference sequence). This CDR3 spans 12 amino acids. CDR3 bases: TGCAGTGCTGTTTGGCGCAATCATCCCCAGCATTTT. Amino acids: CSAVWRNHPQHF.

The chain combines TRBV20-1 with TRBJ1-4; a possible D gene is TRBD1 (6 bases). The CDR3 extends over 15 amino acids. The ends were cut back, 7 bases at V and 0 bases at J, with 15 bases in the middle. Per the germline V gene, CDR1 is DFQATT and CDR2 is SNEGSKA (reference sequence). The CDR3: CSGARGASTNEKLFF. The DNA of the CDR3 is TGCAGTGGCGCTCGGGGGGCCTCAACTAATGAAAAACTGTTTTTT.

The sample holds many counts of this clone. The gene calls are TRBV7-2 and TRBJ1-2; 8 nucleotides agree with TRBD1. With 8 bases clipped from V and 3 bases from J, the junction kept 5 bases outside the gene matches. Per the germline V gene, CDR1 is SGHTA and CDR2 is FQGNSA. The CDR3 consists of 13 residues. CDR3 sequence: CASRGQVYYGYTF. CDR3 DNA: TGTGCCAGCCGGGGACAGGTCTACTATGGCTACACCTTC.

Many counts were recorded for this clone. This sequence may be a read error, since a much larger clone differs from it by one base. V and J are TRBV6-5 and TRBJ2-6; tentative D call: TRBD1 (5 bases). The germline V gene encodes CDR1 MNHEY and CDR2 SVGAGI. The CDR3 contains 17 residues. In DNA form, the CDR3 reads TGTGCCAGCAGTTACAAAGGGGTTCTCTCTGGGTCCAACGTCCTGACTTTC. It translates to CASSYKGVLSGSNVLTF.

The table lists this clone with many counts. The rearrangement links TRBV28 to TRBJ1-2; 7 bases are shared with TRBD1. Germline CDR1 is MDHEN and CDR2 is SYDVKM. This CDR3 region has 12 residues. The V gene end was trimmed by 6 bases and the J gene end by 4 bases; junction bases not matched to a gene: 2. The CDR3 nucleotides are TGTGCCAGCAGCCAGGGGGGCTATGGCTACACCTTC. This codes for CASSQGGYGYTF.